A few counts support the clone carrying this TCR beta chain. Source study methods: For nucleated cells, counts were estimated from reference gene primer amplification. Repertoires were generated with immunoSEQ multiplex PCR, while TCRdb's copy carries only in-frame clones and drops some. The V and J calls and clone size are taken from that table; D and trimming were inferred from the DNA. Of about 80,000 clones detected, 65% to 85% appear once; the ten largest clones hold about 16%. This sample stems from a study of blood T cell repertoires in COVID-19. Across the study: COVID-19 samples collected from the United States, Italy and Spain covered acute and convalescent phases. In each case, the material was cDNA or gDNA derived from T cells, B-cell-depleted T cells, or PBMCs.

The CDR3 loop spans 13 amino acids. V lost 1 base, J lost 3 bases, and 6 bases lay in between. CDR1 is SEHNR and CDR2 is FQNEAQ in the germline V gene (reference sequence). V usage is TRBV7-9 and J usage is TRBJ1-2; D is unclear. The sample was peripheral blood. The TCR comes from a man between 65 and 85 years old with active or convalescent COVID-19. CDR3 sequence reads: CASSLGPYYGYTF. The CDR3 DNA reads TGTGCCAGCAGCTTAGGGCCCTACTATGGCTACACCTTC.